This T cell receptor beta chain was captured in a study of CD8+ T cells in alopecia areata. Isolated RNA was reverse transcribed into cDNA used as the sequencing template. TCRdb keeps only in-frame clones here, not all; method: immunoSEQ multiplex PCR. The sample comprises 150,000 or so clones, 86% of which are singletons, and around 13% rests with the top ten. Treatment of the sample: oral pan-JAK inhibitor, 5-10 mg twice daily. The sample in question was CD8+ T cells sorted from blood, obtained at week 4, from a patient treated with tofacitinib. The source of this sequence is a human donor with alopecia areata.

In DNA form, the CDR3 reads TGTGCCAGCAGCCAAGGGAAGACAGGGATGGGGTATGGCTACACCTTC. Translated: CASSQGKTGMGYGYTF. V gene TRBV14 combines with J gene TRBJ1-2; 7 bases match TRBD1. This CDR3 region has 16 residues. Germline V gene data show CDR1 as SGHDN and CDR2 as FVKESK. After removal of 1 base from V and 5 bases from J, the junction contained 10 bases not matched to a gene.